One and the same sample provided the 24 T cell receptor beta chains below, sequenced in a study of cytomegalovirus exposure and HLA in healthy donors. The PCR made use of 60 Vbeta and 13 Jbeta primers. The method was immunoSEQ multiplex PCR; TCRdb's version includes in-frame clones alone and lacks a portion of them. The sample contains about 65,000 clones, less than 65% of which appear only once. Source material: PBMCs. Every receptor here comes from a man younger than 45 in good health and CMV-seronegative.

The chain recombines TRBV19 with TRBJ2-4, with TRBD1 matching 7 bases. The CDR3 covers 12 residues. The V gene's germline CDR1 is LNHDA and CDR2 SQIVND (reference sequence). Trimming took 7 bases from V and 8 from J; bases not matched to a gene: 5. The DNA of the CDR3 is TGTGCCAGTACCGACAGGGTTGACATTCAGTACTTC. It yields the protein CASTDRVDIQYF.

This clone was detected a few times. The chain has TRBV18 and TRBJ2-5; possibly TRBD2 for D (6 bases). Germline V gene sequence: CDR1 KGHSH, CDR2 LQKENI. There are 13 residues in the CDR3. Trimming stripped 3 bases from V and 3 bases from J, with 8 bases between. This CDR3 reads CASSPRGKETQYF. CDR3 nucleotide sequence: TGTGCCAGCTCACCCCGGGGGAAAGAGACCCAGTACTTC.

The rearrangement joins TRBV4-2 to TRBJ2-3; 11 positions match TRBD2. In germline, CDR1 is LGHNA, CDR2 YNFKEQ. CDR3 length: 14 residues. The V and J ends lost 7 bases and 1 base, in that order; junction bases with no gene match: 1. CDR3 region: CASNSGGGTDTQYF. Here the CDR3 DNA reads TGTGCCAGCAATAGCGGGGGGGGCACAGATACGCAGTATTTT.

V usage is TRBV5-4 and J usage is TRBJ2-2; D is uncertain. V dropped 2 bases and J dropped 7 bases, with 3 bases sitting between them. The CDR3 has 11 residues. Per germline, CDR1 SGHNT and CDR2 YYREEE (reference sequence). CDR3 nucleotide sequence: TGTGCCAGCAGCTTCGGCGGGGAGCTGTTTTTT. Translating gives CASSFGGELFF.

The J gene is TRBJ2-1, the V gene TRBV6-6; D may be TRBD2 (6 bases). Between the trimmed V and J ends, which lost 4 bases and 7 bases, there was a span of 14 bases. The CDR3 contains 14 residues. Germline V CDR1 and CDR2: MNHNY, SVGAGI (reference sequence). CDR3 protein: CASSLPGRLNEQFF. CDR3 DNA: TGTGCCAGCAGTTTACCGGGGAGGTTAAATGAGCAGTTCTTC.

The chain couples TRBV2 to TRBJ1-6; perhaps TRBD1 as D (6 bases). There are 17 residues in the CDR3. Per germline, CDR1 SNHLY and CDR2 FYNNEI. V was pared by 0 bases and J by 3 bases, with 12 bases between. The CDR3 here is CASSEASGGFYNSPLHF. CDR3 DNA: TGTGCCAGCAGTGAAGCAAGTGGGGGCTTCTATAATTCACCCCTCCACTTT.

The chain couples TRBV7-6 to TRBJ1-1; D remains ambiguous. Looked up from germline, CDR1 is SGHVS and CDR2 is FNYEAQ. The V and J ends lost 1 base and 1 base respectively, with 7 bases between them. The CDR3 runs to 14 residues. DNA for the CDR3: TGTGCCAGCAGCTTAGGGGCAGGGAACACTGAAGCTTTCTTT. This sequence encodes CASSLGAGNTEAFF.

The rearrangement uses TRBV6-5 and TRBJ1-5; D might be TRBD1 (5 bases). With 0 bases removed from V and 2 bases from J, the gap between germline ends came to 5 bases. CDR1 is MNHEY and CDR2 is SVGAGI in the germline V gene. The CDR3 length is 14 residues. The CDR3: CASSYSGRNQPQHF. The CDR3, as DNA: TGTGCCAGCAGTTACTCGGGGCGCAATCAGCCCCAGCATTTT.

The CDR3 is CASSSGGRGPTQETQYF. The CDR3, as DNA: TGTGCCAGCAGCTCGGGAGGGAGGGGACCGACCCAAGAGACCCAGTACTTC. The chain employs TRBV5-4 and TRBJ2-5, with TRBD2 identical over 8 bases. Per germline, CDR1 SGHNT and CDR2 YYREEE (reference sequence). J lost 1 base, V lost 3 bases, and 11 bases had no gene match. This CDR3 spans 17 amino acids.

The genes are TRBV7-6 and TRBJ2-7, with TRBD2 identical over 7 bases. Losses at the gene ends were 2 bases for V and 5 bases for J; bases not matched to a gene: 9. This CDR3 spans 15 amino acids. CDR1 SGHVS and CDR2 FNYEAQ come from the germline V gene. The CDR3 DNA follows: TGTGCCAGCAGCTTATTGGGGAGGGATGTCCACGAGCAGTACTTC. Protein sequence: CASSLLGRDVHEQYF. Using reference TRBV7-6 and TRBJ2-7 for the parts outside the CDR3, the full variable domain is GAGVSQSPRYKVTKRGQDVALRCDPISGHVSLYWYRQALGQGPEFLTYFNYEAQQDKSGLPNDRFSAERPEGSISTLTIQRTEQRDSAMYRCASSLLGRDVHEQYFGPGTRLTVT.

This clone was seen more than once but under ten times. The chain uses TRBV15 and TRBJ2-5; the D gene is possibly TRBD2 (6 bases). Deletions cut 2 bases from V and 9 bases from J, with 22 bases between. The CDR3 spans 16 residues. CDR1 and CDR2 from the germline V gene are LNHNV and YYDKDF (reference sequence). CDR3 loop: CATSRSLAGGVGAQYF. In nucleotides, the CDR3 is TGTGCCACCAGCAGATCACTAGCCGGTGGGGTTGGGGCCCAGTACTTC. The whole variable domain, filled in from reference TRBV15 and TRBJ2-5, reads DAMVIQNPRYQVTQFGKPVTLSCSQTLNHNVMYWYQQKSSQAPKLLFHYYDKDFNNEADTPDNFQSRRPNTSFCFLDIRSPGLGDTAMYLCATSRSLAGGVGAQYFGPGTRLLVL.

V and J are TRBV9 and TRBJ1-6; 9 bases align to TRBD1. The CDR3 sequence is 14 residues long. CDR1 is SGDLS and CDR2 is YYNGEE in the germline V gene. Trimming at V came to 3 bases and at J to 6 bases, leaving 1 base not matched to a gene. CDR3 residues: CASSGQGVNSPLHF. The CDR3 DNA is TGTGCCAGCAGCGGACAGGGGGTTAATTCACCCCTCCACTTT.

This clone was seen more than once but under ten times. This chain uses TRBV30 with TRBJ2-4; D remains ambiguous. CDR3 length equals 15 residues. Germline V gene data show CDR1 as GTSNPN and CDR2 as SVGIG (reference sequence). V dropped 5 bases and J dropped 0 bases, with 14 bases sitting between them. The CDR3 nucleotides read TGTGCCTGGTCACAGCTTCTCAGAGCCAAAAACATTCAGTACTTC. Amino acid sequence: CAWSQLLRAKNIQYF.

The chain has TRBV5-6 and TRBJ2-5; D is possibly TRBD1 (6 bases). Germline V gene lookup returns CDR1 SGHDT and CDR2 YYEEEE. The V and J ends lost 4 bases and 4 bases respectively, with 23 bases between them. The CDR3 covers 17 residues. This CDR3 is CASSPLDQPGGLETQYF. The CDR3 coding sequence is TGTGCCAGCAGCCCGCTTGACCAGCCTGGGGGCCTAGAGACCCAGTACTTC.

The gene calls are TRBV12-5 and TRBJ1-2, with unresolved D. The ends were cut back, 0 bases at V and 8 bases at J, with 16 bases in the middle. There are 15 residues in the CDR3. Germline CDR1 LGHNT, CDR2 FRNRAP. The CDR3 region is CASGLVPLKVAGYTF. For the CDR3, the DNA is TGTGCTAGTGGTTTGGTACCCCTCAAAGTTGCGGGCTACACCTTC. Supplemented by reference TRBV12-5 and TRBJ1-2, the full variable domain reads DARVTQTPRHKVTEMGQEVTMRCQPILGHNTVFWYRQTMMQGLELLAYFRNRAPLDDSGMPKDRFSAEMPDATLATLKIQPSEPRDSAVYFCASGLVPLKVAGYTFGSGTRLTVV.

The rearrangement links TRBV13 to TRBJ2-3, with TRBD1 as a possible D gene (5 bases). The CDR3 consists of 14 residues. With 4 bases removed from V and 0 bases from J, the gap between germline ends came to 8 bases. In germline, CDR1 is PRHDT, CDR2 FYEKMQ (reference sequence). The CDR3 sequence is CASSSTVSTDTQYF. CDR3 nucleotide sequence: TGTGCCAGCAGCTCGACAGTTAGCACAGATACGCAGTATTTT.

The CDR3 region is CASSQAFATGYEQYF. DNA of the CDR3: TGCGCCAGCAGCCAAGCCTTCGCTACGGGCTACGAGCAGTACTTC. This sequence joins TRBV4-1 and TRBJ2-7, with D unclear. V dropped 1 base and J dropped 3 bases, with 13 bases sitting between them. This CDR3 has 15 amino acids. Germline V lookup: CDR1 MGHRA, CDR2 YSYEKL.

The gene calls are TRBV10-3 and TRBJ2-7, with D unresolved. Germline V gene lookup returns CDR1 ENHRY and CDR2 SYGVKD. Trimming took 0 bases from V and 1 from J, leaving 4 bases between them. This CDR3 has 13 residues. This chain's CDR3 is CAISESSSYEQYF. The CDR3 DNA reads as TGTGCCATCAGTGAGTCTAGTTCCTACGAGCAGTACTTC.

CDR3: CASSFSAREQFF. The CDR3 DNA is TGTGCCAGCAGCTTTTCTGCGCGGGAGCAGTTCTTC. This chain uses TRBV7-2 with TRBJ2-1, with D unresolved. The CDR3 is 12 amino acids. Germline values: CDR1 SGHTA, CDR2 FQGNSA. Trimming cost V 3 bases and J 10 bases, with 10 bases left between them.

This clone has more than one count but fewer than ten. This chain links TRBV30 with TRBJ1-2; the D gene is possibly TRBD1 (5 bases). Trimming cost V 5 bases and J 8 bases, with 18 bases left between them. The CDR3 spans 13 residues. CDR1 GTSNPN and CDR2 SVGIG come from the germline V gene (reference sequence). The CDR3 sequence is CAWVNQAPGGYTF. The CDR3 DNA follows: TGTGCCTGGGTTAACCAGGCTCCAGGGGGCTACACCTTC.

This rearrangement joins TRBV18 to TRBJ2-1; tentatively, D is TRBD2 (5 bases). The CDR3 runs 17 residues. Germline V gives CDR1 KGHSH, CDR2 LQKENI. V shed 2 bases and J shed 0 bases, with 14 bases lying between them. The DNA of the CDR3 is TGTGCCAGCTCACCAGAGGACTTGCTACGCTCCTACAATGAGCAGTTCTTC. It specifies CASSPEDLLRSYNEQFF. The whole variable domain, remainder taken from reference TRBV18 and TRBJ2-1, is NAGVMQNPRHLVRRRGQEARLRCSPMKGHSHVYWYRQLPEEGLKFMVYLQKENIIDESGMPKERFSAEFPKEGPSILRIQQVVRGDSAAYFCASSPEDLLRSYNEQFFGPGTRLTVL.

This clone has a handful of counts. The J gene is TRBJ1-3, the V gene TRBV5-1; TRBD1 might be the D (5 bases). The V gene lost 4 bases and the J gene lost 8 bases, with 16 bases spanning the gap. The CDR3 length is 14 residues. Germline CDR1 is SGHRS and CDR2 is YFSETQ. The DNA for the CDR3 is TGCGCCAGCAGCGTCGACAGTCCTGCAGACACCATATATTTT. Protein: CASSVDSPADTIYF. Full variable domain (rest looked up from reference TRBV5-1 and TRBJ1-3): KAGVTQTPRYLIKTRGQQVTLSCSPISGHRSVSWYQQTPGQGLQFLFEYFSETQRNKGNFPGRFSGRQFSNSRSEMNVSTLELGDSALYLCASSVDSPADTIYFGEGSWLTVV.

The chain combines TRBV7-2 with TRBJ1-4, with D perhaps matching TRBD1 (5 bases). Trimming took 1 base from V and 8 from J, leaving 14 bases between them. There are 15 residues in the CDR3. Germline V gene lookup returns CDR1 SGHTA and CDR2 FQGNSA. CDR3: CASSLGGDAWEKLFF. The CDR3 nucleotides read TGTGCCAGCAGCTTAGGGGGGGACGCTTGGGAAAAACTGTTTTTT.

In its sample, this clone was seen once. V is TRBV7-9 and J is TRBJ2-2; D gene uncertain. V was clipped by 1 base and J by 7 bases, with 7 bases between them. The CDR3 is 13 residues long. Germline CDR1 SEHNR, CDR2 FQNEAQ (reference sequence). The DNA for the CDR3 is TGTGCCAGCAGCTTAGGCGGCTACGGGGAGCTGTTTTTT. Residues: CASSLGGYGELFF.